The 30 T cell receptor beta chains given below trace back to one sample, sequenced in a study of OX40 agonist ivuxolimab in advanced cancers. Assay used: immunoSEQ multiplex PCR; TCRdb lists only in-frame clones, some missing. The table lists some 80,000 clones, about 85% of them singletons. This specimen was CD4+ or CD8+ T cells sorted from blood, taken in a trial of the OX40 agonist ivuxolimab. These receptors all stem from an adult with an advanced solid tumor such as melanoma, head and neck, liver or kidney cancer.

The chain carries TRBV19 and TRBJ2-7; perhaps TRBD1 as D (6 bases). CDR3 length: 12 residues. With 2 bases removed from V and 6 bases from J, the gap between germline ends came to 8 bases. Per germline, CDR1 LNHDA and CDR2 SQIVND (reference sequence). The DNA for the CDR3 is TGTGCCAGTAGTATAATAGGGGGCGAGCAGTACTTC. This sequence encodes CASSIIGGEQYF.

The CDR3, as DNA: TGTGCCAGCAGTCTTCGTGCAGGTTTAGCCTACGAGCAGTACTTC. This encodes CASSLRAGLAYEQYF. The genes are TRBV27 and TRBJ2-7; D uncertain. Germline CDR1 MNHEY, CDR2 SMNVEV (reference sequence). V lost 5 bases and J 2 bases, leaving 16 bases between the germline ends. This CDR3 region has 15 residues.

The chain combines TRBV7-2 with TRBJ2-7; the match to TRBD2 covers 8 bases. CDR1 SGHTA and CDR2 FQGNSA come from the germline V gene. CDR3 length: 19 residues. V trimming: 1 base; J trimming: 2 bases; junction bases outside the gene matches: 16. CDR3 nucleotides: TGTGCCAGCAGCTTAGTAGCACCCGGGAACGCGGGGGGCCCCTACGAGCAGTACTTC. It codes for CASSLVAPGNAGGPYEQYF.

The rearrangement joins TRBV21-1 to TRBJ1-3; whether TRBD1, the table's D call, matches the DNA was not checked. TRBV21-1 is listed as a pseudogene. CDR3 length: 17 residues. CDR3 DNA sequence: TGTGCCAGCACCTGTGGGACAGGGGAGTTCTTTGGAAACACCATATATTTT. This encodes CASTCGTGEFFGNTIYF.

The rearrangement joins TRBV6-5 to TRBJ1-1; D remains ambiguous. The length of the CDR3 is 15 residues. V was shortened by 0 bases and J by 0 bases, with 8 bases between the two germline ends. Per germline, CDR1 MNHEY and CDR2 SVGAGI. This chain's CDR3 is CASSYSPGMNTEAFF. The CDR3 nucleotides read TGTGCCAGCAGTTACTCGCCAGGCATGAACACTGAAGCTTTCTTT.

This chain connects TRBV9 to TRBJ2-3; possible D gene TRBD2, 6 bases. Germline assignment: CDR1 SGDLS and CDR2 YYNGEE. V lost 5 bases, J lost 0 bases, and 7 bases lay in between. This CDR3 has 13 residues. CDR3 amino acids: CASRGGSTDTQYF. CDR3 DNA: TGTGCCAGCAGGGGGGGTAGCACAGATACGCAGTATTTT.

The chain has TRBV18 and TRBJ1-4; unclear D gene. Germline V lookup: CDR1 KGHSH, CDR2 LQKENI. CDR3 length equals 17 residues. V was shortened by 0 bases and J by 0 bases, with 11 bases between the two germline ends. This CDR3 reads CASSPPESRATNEKLFF. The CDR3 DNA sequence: TGTGCCAGCTCACCACCGGAGAGTCGGGCAACTAATGAAAAACTGTTTTTT.

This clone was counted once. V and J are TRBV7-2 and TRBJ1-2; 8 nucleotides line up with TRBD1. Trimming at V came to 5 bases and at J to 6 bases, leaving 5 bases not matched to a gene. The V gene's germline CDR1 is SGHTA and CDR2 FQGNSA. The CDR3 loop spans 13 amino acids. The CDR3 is CASSPDRGNGYTF. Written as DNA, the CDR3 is TGTGCCAGCAGCCCAGACAGGGGCAATGGCTACACCTTC.

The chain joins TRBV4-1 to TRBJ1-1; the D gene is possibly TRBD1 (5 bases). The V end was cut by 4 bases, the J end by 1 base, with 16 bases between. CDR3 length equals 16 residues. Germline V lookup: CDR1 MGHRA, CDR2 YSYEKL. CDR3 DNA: TGCGCCAGCAGCCTCGCCGAGGGACGGACGAACACTGAAGCTTTCTTT. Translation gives CASSLAEGRTNTEAFF.

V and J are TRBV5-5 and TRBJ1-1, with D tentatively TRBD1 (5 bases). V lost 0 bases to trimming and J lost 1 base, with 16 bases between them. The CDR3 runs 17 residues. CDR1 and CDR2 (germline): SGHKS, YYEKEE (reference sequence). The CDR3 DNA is TGTGCCAGCAGCTTGGCGTTGGGGACCCCAGGGAACACTGAAGCTTTCTTT. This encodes CASSLALGTPGNTEAFF. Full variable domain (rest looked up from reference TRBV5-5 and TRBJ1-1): DAGVTQSPTHLIKTRGQQVTLRCSPISGHKSVSWYQQVLGQGPQFIFQYYEKEERGRGNFPDRFSARQFPNYSSELNVNALLLGDSALYLCASSLALGTPGNTEAFFGQGTRLTVV.

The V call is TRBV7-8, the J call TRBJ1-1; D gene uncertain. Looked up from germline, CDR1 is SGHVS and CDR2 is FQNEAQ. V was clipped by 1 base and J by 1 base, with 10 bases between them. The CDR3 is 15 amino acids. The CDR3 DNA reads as TGTGCCAGCAGCTTAGGGGCGGGAGGGAACACTGAAGCTTTCTTT. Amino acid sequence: CASSLGAGGNTEAFF.

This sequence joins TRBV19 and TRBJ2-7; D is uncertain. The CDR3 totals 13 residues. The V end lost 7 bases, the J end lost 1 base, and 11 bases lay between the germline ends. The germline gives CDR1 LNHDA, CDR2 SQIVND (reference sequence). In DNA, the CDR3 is TGTGCCAGTACCCCCCCCCAGTCCTACGAGCAGTACTTC. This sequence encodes CASTPPQSYEQYF.

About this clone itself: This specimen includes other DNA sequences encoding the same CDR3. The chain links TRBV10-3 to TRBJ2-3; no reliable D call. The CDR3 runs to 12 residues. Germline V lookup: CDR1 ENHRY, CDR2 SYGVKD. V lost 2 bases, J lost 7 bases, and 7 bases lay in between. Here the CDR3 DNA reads TGTGCCATCAGTGAGCAAGCAAATACGCAGTATTTT. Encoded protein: CAISEQANTQYF.

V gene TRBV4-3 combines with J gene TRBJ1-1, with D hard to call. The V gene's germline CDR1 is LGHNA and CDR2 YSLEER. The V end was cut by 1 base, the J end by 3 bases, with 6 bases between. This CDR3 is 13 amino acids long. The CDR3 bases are TGCGCCAGCAGCCAAGCCGTTTACACTGAAGCTTTCTTT. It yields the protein CASSQAVYTEAFF.

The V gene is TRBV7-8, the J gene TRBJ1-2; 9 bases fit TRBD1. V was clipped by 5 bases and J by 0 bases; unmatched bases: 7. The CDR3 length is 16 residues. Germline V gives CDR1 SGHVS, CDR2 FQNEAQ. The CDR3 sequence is CASSPAGTGSNYGYTF. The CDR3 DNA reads TGTGCCAGCAGCCCCGCAGGGACAGGGTCTAACTATGGCTACACCTTC.

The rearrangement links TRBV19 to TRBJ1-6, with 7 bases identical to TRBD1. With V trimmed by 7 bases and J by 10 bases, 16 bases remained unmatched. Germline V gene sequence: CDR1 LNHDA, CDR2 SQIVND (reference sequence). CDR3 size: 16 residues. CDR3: CASNTATGLRRSPLHF. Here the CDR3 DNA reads TGTGCCAGTAATACCGCGACAGGGCTAAGGAGATCACCCCTCCACTTT. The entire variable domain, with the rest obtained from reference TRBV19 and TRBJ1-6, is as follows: DGGITQSPKYLFRKEGQNVTLSCEQNLNHDAMYWYRQDPGQGLRLIYYSQIVNDFQKGDIAEGYSVSREKKESFPLTVTSAQKNPTAFYLCASNTATGLRRSPLHFGNGTRLTVT.

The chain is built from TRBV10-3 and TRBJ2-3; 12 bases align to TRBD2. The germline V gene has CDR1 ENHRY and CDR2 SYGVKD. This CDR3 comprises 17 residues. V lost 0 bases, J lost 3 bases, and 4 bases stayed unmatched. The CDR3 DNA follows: TGTGCCATCAGTGAGTCTGCTAGCGGGGGGGAAACAGATACGCAGTATTTT. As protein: CAISESASGGETDTQYF.

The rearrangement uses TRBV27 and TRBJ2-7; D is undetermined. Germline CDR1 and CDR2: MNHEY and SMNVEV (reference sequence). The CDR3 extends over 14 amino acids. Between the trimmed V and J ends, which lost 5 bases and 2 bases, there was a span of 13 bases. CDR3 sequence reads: CASSPLSGTYEQYF. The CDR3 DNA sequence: TGTGCCAGCAGTCCCCTAAGTGGGACCTACGAGCAGTACTTC.

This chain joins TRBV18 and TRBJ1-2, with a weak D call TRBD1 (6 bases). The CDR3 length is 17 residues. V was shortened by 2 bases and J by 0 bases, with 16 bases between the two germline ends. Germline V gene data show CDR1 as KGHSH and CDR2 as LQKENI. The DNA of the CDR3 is TGTGCCAGCTCACCAAACAGGGACGCCGGAGCTAACTATGGCTACACCTTC. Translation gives CASSPNRDAGANYGYTF.

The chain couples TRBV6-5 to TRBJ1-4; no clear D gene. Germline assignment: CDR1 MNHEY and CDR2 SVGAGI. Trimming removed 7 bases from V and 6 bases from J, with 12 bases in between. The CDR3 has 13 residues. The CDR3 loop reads CASKDGIYEKLFF. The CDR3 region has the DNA TGTGCCAGCAAGGACGGGATCTATGAAAAACTGTTTTTT.

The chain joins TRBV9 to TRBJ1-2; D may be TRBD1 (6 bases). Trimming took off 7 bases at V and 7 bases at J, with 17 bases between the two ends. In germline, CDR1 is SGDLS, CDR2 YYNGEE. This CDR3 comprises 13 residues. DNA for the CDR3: TGTGCCAGCCAGACCCTGACAGGCAGTGGCTACACCTTC. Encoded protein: CASQTLTGSGYTF. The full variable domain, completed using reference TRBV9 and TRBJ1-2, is DSGVTQTPKHLITATGQRVTLRCSPRSGDLSVYWYQQSLDQGLQFLIQYYNGEERAKGNILERFSAQQFPDLHSELNLSSLELGDSALYFCASQTLTGSGYTFGSGTRLTVV.

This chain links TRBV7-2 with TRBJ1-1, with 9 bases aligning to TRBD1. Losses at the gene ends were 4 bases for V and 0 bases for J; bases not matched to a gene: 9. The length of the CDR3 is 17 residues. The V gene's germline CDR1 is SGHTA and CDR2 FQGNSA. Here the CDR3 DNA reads TGTGCCAGCAGCTCCATGGGTTGGACAGGGGTGAACACTGAAGCTTTCTTT. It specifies CASSSMGWTGVNTEAFF.

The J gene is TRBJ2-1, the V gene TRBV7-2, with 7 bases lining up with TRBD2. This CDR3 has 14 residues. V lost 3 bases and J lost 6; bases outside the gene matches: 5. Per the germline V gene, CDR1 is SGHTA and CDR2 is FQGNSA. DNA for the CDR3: TGTGCCAGCAGCTTCGGACTAGGGCTCAATGAGCAGTTCTTC. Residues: CASSFGLGLNEQFF.

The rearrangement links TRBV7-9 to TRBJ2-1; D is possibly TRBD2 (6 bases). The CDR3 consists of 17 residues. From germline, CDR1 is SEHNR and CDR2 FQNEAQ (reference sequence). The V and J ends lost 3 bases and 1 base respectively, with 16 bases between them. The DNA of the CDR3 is TGTGCCAGCAGCTTCGGCTCTAGCGACCTTTCCTACAATGAGCAGTTCTTC. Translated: CASSFGSSDLSYNEQFF. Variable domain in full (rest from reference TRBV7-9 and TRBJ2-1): DTGVSQNPRHKITKRGQNVTFRCDPISEHNRLYWYRQTLGQGPEFLTYFQNEAQLEKSRLLSDRFSAERPKGSFSTLEIQRTEQGDSAMYLCASSFGSSDLSYNEQFFGPGTRLTVL.

The CDR3 nucleotides are TGTGCCAGCTCAAGGGACACAAGAAACACTGAAGCTTTCTTT. Translation: CASSRDTRNTEAFF. The chain uses TRBV18 and TRBJ1-1, with D tentatively TRBD1 (6 bases). The CDR3 is made up of 14 amino acids. Germline lookup yields CDR1 KGHSH and CDR2 LQKENI. V shed 5 bases and J shed 2 bases, with 12 bases lying between them. The full variable domain, in which reference TRBV18 and TRBJ1-1 provide the parts outside the CDR3, is NAGVMQNPRHLVRRRGQEARLRCSPMKGHSHVYWYRQLPEEGLKFMVYLQKENIIDESGMPKERFSAEFPKEGPSILRIQQVVRGDSAAYFCASSRDTRNTEAFFGQGTRLTVV.

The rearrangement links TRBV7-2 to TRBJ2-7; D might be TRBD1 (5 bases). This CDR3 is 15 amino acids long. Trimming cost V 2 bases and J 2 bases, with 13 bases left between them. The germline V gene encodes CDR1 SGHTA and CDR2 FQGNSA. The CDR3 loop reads CASSLYFAGTYEQYF. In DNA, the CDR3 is TGTGCCAGCAGCTTATATTTTGCAGGGACCTACGAGCAGTACTTC.

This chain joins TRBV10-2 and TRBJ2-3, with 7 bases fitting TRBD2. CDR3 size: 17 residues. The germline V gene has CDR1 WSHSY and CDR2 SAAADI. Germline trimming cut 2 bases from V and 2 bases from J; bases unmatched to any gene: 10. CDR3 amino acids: CASSEGGRSGATDTQYF. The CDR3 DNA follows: TGCGCCAGCAGTGAGGGTGGTCGGAGCGGGGCCACAGATACGCAGTATTTT.

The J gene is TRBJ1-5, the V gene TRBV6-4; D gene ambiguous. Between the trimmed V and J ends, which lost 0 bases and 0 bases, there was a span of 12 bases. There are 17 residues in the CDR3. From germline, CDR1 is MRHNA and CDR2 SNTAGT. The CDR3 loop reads CASSDSETESSNQPQHF. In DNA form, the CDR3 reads TGTGCCAGCAGTGACTCGGAGACGGAGTCTAGCAATCAGCCCCAGCATTTT.

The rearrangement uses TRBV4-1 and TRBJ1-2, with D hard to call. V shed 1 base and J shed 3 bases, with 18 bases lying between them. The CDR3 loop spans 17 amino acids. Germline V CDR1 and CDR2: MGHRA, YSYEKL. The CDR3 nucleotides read TGCGCCAGCAGCCAAGTAGTACGCAGAGACCCGCACTATGGCTACACCTTC. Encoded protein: CASSQVVRRDPHYGYTF.

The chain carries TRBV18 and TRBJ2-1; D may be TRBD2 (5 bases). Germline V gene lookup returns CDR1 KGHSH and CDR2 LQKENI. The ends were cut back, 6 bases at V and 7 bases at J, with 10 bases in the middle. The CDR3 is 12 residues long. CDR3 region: CASSARRNEQFF. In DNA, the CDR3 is TGTGCCAGCTCTGCTAGGAGGAATGAGCAGTTCTTC. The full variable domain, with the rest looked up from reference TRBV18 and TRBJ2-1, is NAGVMQNPRHLVRRRGQEARLRCSPMKGHSHVYWYRQLPEEGLKFMVYLQKENIIDESGMPKERFSAEFPKEGPSILRIQQVVRGDSAAYFCASSARRNEQFFGPGTRLTVL.